This TCR beta chain came from a study of T cell responses to AZD1222 COVID-19 vaccine. Findings of the study overall: There were mostly white British donors and more females than males, and clonal diversity was possibly underestimated. Researchers report vaccine-associated CD4 TCRs spanning spike, with dominance at 160-218 and 743-854.

Libraries were prepared by immunoSEQ multiplex PCR; TCRdb keeps only in-frame clonotypes and omits some of them. In the table there are roughly 120,000 clones, over 75% of which are singletons. The V segment lost 6 bases and the J segment 4 bases; nucleotides outside the gene matches: 4. Per germline, CDR1 KGHSH and CDR2 LQKENI. The length of the CDR3 is 13 residues. Regarding this clone: As yet, its antigen is unknown.

The source is an adult in good health. Sequencing was performed on peripheral blood, taken on day 0 of AZD1222 vaccination. V is TRBV18 and J is TRBJ1-1, with 8 positions matching TRBD1. CDR3 nucleotide sequence: TGTGCCAGCTCCCAGGGGGCCCTCACTGAAGCTTTCTTT. Protein: CASSQGALTEAFF.